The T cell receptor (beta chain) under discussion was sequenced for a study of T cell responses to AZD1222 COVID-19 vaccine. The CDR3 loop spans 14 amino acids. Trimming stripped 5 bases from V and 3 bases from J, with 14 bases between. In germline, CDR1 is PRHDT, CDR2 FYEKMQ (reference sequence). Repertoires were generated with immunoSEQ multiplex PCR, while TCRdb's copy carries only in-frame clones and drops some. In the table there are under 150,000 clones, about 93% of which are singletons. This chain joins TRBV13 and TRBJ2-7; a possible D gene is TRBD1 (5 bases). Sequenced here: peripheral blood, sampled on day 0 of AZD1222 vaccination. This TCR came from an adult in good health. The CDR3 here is CASSQQAGRYEQYF. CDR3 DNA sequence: TGTGCCAGCAGCCAACAGGCAGGCCGCTACGAGCAGTACTTC.